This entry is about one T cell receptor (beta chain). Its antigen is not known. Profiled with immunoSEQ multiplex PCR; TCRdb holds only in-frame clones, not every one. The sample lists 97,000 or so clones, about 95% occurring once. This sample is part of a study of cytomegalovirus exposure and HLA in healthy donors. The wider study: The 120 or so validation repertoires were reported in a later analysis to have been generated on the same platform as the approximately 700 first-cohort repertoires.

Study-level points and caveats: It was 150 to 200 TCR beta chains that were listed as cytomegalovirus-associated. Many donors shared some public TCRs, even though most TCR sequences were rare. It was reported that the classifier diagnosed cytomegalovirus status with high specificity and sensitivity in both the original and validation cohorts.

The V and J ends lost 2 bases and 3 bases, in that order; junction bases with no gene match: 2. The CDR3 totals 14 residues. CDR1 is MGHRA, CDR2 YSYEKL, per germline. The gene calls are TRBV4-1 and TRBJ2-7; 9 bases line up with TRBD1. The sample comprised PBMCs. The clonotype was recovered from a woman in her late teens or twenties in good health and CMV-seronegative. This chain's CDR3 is CASSQRDRDYEQYF. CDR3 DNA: TGCGCCAGCAGCCAAAGGGACAGGGACTACGAGCAGTACTTC.